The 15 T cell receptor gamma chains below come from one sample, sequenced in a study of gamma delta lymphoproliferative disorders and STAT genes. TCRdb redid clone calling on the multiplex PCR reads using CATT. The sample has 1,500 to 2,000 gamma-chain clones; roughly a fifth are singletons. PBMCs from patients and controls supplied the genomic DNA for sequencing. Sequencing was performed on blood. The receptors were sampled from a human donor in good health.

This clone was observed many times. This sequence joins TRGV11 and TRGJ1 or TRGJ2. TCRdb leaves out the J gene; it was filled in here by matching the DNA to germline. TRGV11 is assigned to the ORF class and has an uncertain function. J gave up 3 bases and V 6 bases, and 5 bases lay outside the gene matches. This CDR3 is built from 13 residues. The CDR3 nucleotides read TGTGCCTGCTGGATTGCCCTTTATTATAAGAAACTCTTT. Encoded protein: CACWIALYYKKLF.

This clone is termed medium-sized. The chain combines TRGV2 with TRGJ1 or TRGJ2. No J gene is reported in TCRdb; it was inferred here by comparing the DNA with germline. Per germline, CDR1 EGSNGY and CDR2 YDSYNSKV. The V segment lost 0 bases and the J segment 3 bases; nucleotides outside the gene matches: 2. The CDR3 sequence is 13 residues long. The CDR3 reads CATWDGRYYKKLF. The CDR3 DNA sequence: TGTGCCACCTGGGACGGGCGTTATTATAAGAAACTCTTT.

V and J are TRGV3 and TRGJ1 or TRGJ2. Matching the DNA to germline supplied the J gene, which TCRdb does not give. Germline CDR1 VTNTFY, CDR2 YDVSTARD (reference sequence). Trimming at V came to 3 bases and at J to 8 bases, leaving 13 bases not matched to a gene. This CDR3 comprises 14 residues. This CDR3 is CATWDEPLKNKKLF. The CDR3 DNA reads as TGTGCCACCTGGGACGAACCATTAAAAAATAAGAAACTCTTT.

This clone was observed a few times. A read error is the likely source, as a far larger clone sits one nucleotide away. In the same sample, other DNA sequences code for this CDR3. The CDR3 coding sequence is TGTGCCTTGTGGGAGGCCCTTTATAAGAAGCTCTTT. Its translation: CALWEALYKKLF. The V gene is listed as TRGV9; no J gene was called. This CDR3 is built from 12 residues. The germline V gene encodes CDR1 GITISATS and CDR2 ISYDGTV (reference sequence).

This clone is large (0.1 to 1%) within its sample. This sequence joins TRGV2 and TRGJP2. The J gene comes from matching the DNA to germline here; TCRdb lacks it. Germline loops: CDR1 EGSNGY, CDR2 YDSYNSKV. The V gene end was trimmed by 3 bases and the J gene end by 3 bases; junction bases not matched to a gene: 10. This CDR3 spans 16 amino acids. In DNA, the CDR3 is TGTGCCACCTGGGACCCACGAGGGGGTAGTGATTGGATCAAGACGTTT. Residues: CATWDPRGGSDWIKTF.

CDR3 loop: CATWDEPFKNKKLF. CDR3 sequence (DNA): TGTGCCACCTGGGACGAACCATTTAAAAATAAGAAACTCTTT. The chain couples TRGV3 to TRGJ1 or TRGJ2. Because TCRdb records no J gene, it was assigned here through a match of the DNA to germline. CDR1 is VTNTFY, CDR2 YDVSTARD, per germline (reference sequence). The J segment lost 8 bases and the V segment lost 3 bases, leaving 13 bases of the junction unmatched. CDR3 length: 14 residues.

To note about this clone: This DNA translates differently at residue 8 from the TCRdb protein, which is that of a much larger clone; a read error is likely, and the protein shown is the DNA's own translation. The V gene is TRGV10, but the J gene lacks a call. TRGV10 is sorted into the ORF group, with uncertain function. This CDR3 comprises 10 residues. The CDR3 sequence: CAAWDGERLF. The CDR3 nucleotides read TGTGCTGCGTGGGATGGGGAGAGACTCTTT.

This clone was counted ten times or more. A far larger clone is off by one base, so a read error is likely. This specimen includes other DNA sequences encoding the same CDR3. In nucleotides, the CDR3 is TGCGCCACCTGGGATACGGATAAGAAACTCTTT. This translates into CATWDTDKKLF. The rearrangement joins TRGV8 to TRGJ1 or TRGJ2. The J gene was not available in TCRdb and was assigned here by matching the DNA to germline segments. This CDR3 is built from 11 residues. Germline CDR1 reads VENAVY; CDR2 reads YDSYNSRV.

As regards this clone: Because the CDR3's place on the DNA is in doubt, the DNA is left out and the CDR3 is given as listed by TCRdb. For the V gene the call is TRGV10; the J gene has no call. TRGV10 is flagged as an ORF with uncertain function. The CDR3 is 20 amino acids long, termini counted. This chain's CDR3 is CAAWDFRIIIRNSLAVEQHF.

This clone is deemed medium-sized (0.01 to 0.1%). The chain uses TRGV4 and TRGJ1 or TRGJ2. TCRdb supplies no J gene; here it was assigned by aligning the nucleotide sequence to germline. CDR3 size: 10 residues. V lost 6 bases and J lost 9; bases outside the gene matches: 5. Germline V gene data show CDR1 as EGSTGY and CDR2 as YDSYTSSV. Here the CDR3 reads CATWTIKKLF. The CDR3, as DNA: TGTGCCACCTGGACGATTAAGAAACTCTTT.

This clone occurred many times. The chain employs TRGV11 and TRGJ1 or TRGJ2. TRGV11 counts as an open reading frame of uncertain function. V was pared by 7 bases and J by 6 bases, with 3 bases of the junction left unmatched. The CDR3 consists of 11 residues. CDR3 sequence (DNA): TGTGCCTGCTGGATGGTTTATAAGAAACTCTTT. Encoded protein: CACWMVYKKLF.

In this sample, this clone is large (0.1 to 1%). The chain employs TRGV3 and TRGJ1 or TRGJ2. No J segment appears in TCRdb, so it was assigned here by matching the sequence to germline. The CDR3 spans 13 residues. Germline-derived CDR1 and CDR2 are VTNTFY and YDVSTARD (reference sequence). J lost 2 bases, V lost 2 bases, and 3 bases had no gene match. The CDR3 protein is CATWDKDYYKKLF. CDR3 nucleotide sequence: TGTGCCACCTGGGACAAGGATTATTATAAGAAACTCTTT.

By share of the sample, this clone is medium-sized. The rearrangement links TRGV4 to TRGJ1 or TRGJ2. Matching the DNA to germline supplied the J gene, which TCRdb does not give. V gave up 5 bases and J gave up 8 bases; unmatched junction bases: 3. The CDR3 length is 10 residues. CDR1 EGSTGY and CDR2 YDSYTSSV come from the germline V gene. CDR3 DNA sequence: TGTGCCACCTGGGGGGATAAGAAACTCTTT. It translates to CATWGDKKLF.

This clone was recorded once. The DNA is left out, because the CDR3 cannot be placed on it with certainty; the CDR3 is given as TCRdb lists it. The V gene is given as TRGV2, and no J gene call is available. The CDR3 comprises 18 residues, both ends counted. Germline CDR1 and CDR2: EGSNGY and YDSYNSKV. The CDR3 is CATWDGKVRNSLAVEQHF.

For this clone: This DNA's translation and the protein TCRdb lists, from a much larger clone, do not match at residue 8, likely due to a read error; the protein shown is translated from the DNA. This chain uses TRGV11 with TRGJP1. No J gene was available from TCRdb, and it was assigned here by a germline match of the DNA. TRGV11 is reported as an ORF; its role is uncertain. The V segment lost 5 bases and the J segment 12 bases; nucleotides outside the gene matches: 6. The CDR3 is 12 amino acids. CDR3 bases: TGTGCCTGCTGGATTATCGGTCGGTTCAAGATATTT. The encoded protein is CACWIIGRFKIF.